The T cell receptor beta chain described here comes from a study of spatial heterogeneity in lung cancer. Study-level background: There were roughly 72 donors, all of them untreated patients with early-stage non-small cell lung cancer. Detected sequences consistently included more beta-chain ones than alpha-chain ones. General study results and limits: Ubiquitous expanded tumor TCRs were observed in blood more at resection than follow-up.

CDR1 and CDR2 from the germline V gene are SGHRS and YFSETQ. The CDR3 has 16 amino acids. The V gene lost 4 bases and the J gene lost 2 bases, with 13 bases spanning the gap. Time point indicated: blood at routine non-recurrence follow-up after resection. The authors sequenced whole RNA from tumor, nontumor lung or frozen PBMC without sorting. TCRdb analysed the 5' RACE reads with MiXCR anew, one entry per CDR3 protein. This table has about 120,000 distinct CDR3 sequences, 9% to 15% appearing once. This clonotype was picked up a small number of times. As yet, its antigen is unknown. The chain combines TRBV5-1 with TRBJ2-6; TRBD1 is a possible D gene (5 bases). The sequencing here drew on PBMCs, taken at follow-up. This sequence was found in a male donor with early-stage non-small cell lung cancer. The CDR3 spells CASSQRGPTGANVLTF. In DNA, the CDR3 is TGCGCCAGCAGCCAAAGGGGTCCCACTGGGGCCAACGTCCTGACTTTC. Based on the CDR3 plus reference TRBV5-1 and TRBJ2-6, the full variable domain is KAGVTQTPRYLIKTRGQQVTLSCSPISGHRSVSWYQQTPGQGLQFLFEYFSETQRNKGNFPGRFSGRQFSNSRSEMNVSTLELGDSALYLCASSQRGPTGANVLTFGAGSRLTVL.